Listed below are T cell receptor beta chains from one sample, sequenced in a study of cytomegalovirus exposure and HLA in healthy donors. Here immunoSEQ multiplex PCR was the method, and the copy in TCRdb shows in-frame clones only, minus some. The data hold more than 110,000 clones, with about 78% observed a single time. What was sequenced was PBMCs. The origin of the receptors is a man between 18 and 35 years old in good health and CMV-seronegative. Both conserved end residues are part of each CDR3. A D gene is named only where the DNA matches it firmly. Not all rows give a size; the values are once, few, many and, for expanded clones, a class.

>.|TRBV6-5|once|TRBJ2-2
TGTGCCAGCATCGATGAGGGATCCGGGGAGCTGTTTTTT
CASIDEGSGELFF
>.|TRBV6-1|.|TRBJ2-7
TGTGCCAGCAGTGAGAAGGCAGTGGTGACTTCGGGGTTTTACGAGCAGTACTTC
CASSEKAVVTSGFYEQYF
>TRBD1|TRBV11-1|.|TRBJ2-5
TGTGCCAGCAGCCCCGACAGGGGGGGGGAGACCCAGTACTTC
CASSPDRGGETQYF
>TRBD1|TRBV25-1|few|TRBJ1-1
TGTGCCAGCAGTGACTTAAACAGGGGGGGAAACACTGAAGCTTTCTTT
CASSDLNRGGNTEAFF
>TRBD1|TRBV11-3|.|TRBJ1-2
TGTGCCAGCAGCTCCCCGGGACAGGGATTGGGGGGTTTTGGCTACACCTTC
CASSSPGQGLGGFGYTF
>.|TRBV19|.|TRBJ2-1
TGTGCCAGTAGTATATCGGACTATCCCACGTCGGAACCGCAGTTCTTC
CASSISDYPTSEPQFF
>TRBD1|TRBV6-5|.|TRBJ2-2
TGTGCCAGCAGTCCCCGACAGGGACCCACCGGGGAGCTGTTTTTT
CASSPRQGPTGELFF
>.|TRBV27|.|TRBJ2-5
TGTGCCAGCAGTTTATGGCGGCAAGAGACCCAGTACTTC
CASSLWRQETQYF
>TRBD2|TRBV6-6|.|TRBJ2-4
TGTGCCAGCAGCTTTTATCAGGGACTAACCAAAAACATTCAGTACTTC
CASSFYQGLTKNIQYF
>TRBD1|TRBV7-9|.|TRBJ1-6
TGTGCCAGCAGCACCCCCGGACAGGGAGGTAATTCACCCCTCCACTTT
CASSTPGQGGNSPLHF
>TRBD1|TRBV30|.|TRBJ2-7
TGTGCCTACGGACAGGGGAACTCCTACGAGCAGTACTTC
CAYGQGNSYEQYF
>TRBD2|TRBV7-8|.|TRBJ2-2
TGTGCCAGCAGCTTAGTTTATATTGCTAGCGGGAGGGAGGACACCGGGGAGCTGTTTTTT
CASSLVYIASGREDTGELFF
>.|TRBV6-5|.|TRBJ1-1
TGTGCCAGCAGTTACTCGAGCGTGGTCGTAGGCACTGAAGCTTTCTTT
CASSYSSVVVGTEAFF
>TRBD2|TRBV15|few|TRBJ2-1
TGTGCCACCAGCAGAGATGGGGGACTAGCGCGACCCACACCATACAATGAGCAGTTCTTC
CATSRDGGLARPTPYNEQFF
>TRBD2|TRBV10-3|.|TRBJ2-5
TGTGCCACCCACCCGGGACTAGCGGGGGGGACCCAAGAGACCCAGTACTTC
CATHPGLAGGTQETQYF